This T cell receptor beta chain was identified in a study of regulatory T cells in long-lasting Graves disease. This clonotype was seen repeatedly, ten times or more. Its antigen is still unknown. As for time point: persistent/refractory GD, antithyroid drugs over 5 years with positive TRAb. PBMCs were the source of the RNA used for TCR sequencing. Patients were enrolled at an endocrinology department in Xi'an, China. General study results and limits: The study found persistent patients shared more public clonotypes (over 2,500) than new patients (approximately 970). Persistent Graves' patients showed reduced TCR diversity versus newly diagnosed patients.

Through Arm-PCR of CDR3 regions and iRepertoire HTBI primers, TCR beta libraries were built. TCRdb called the multiplex PCR reads again in MiXCR, with one record for every CDR3 protein. In the table there are hundreds of thousands of distinct CDR3 sequences, 22% of which are singletons. The source material was peripheral blood mononuclear cells (PBMCs), sampled when the disease was refractory, from a patient treated with antithyroid drugs. The origin of this receptor is a female donor with Graves disease.

CDR3 DNA sequence: TGTGCCAGCACGAGGGACTACTCTCAAGAGACCCAGTACTTC. Translated, it gives CASTRDYSQETQYF. The genes are TRBV6-1 and TRBJ2-5; TRBD2 matches 7 bases. Per the germline V gene, CDR1 is MNHNS and CDR2 is SASEGT. CDR3 length equals 14 residues. The trim removed 7 bases at V and 2 bases at J, leaving 7 bases unmatched.